Listed below are T cell receptor beta chains from one sample, sequenced in a study of T cell responses to AZD1222 COVID-19 vaccine. Only in-frame clones appear in the TCRdb table, and some are missing; sequencing was by immunoSEQ multiplex PCR. The profile shows some 140,000 clones, about 90% of them singletons. Sequences were derived from peripheral blood, sampled on day 0 of AZD1222 vaccination. The receptor set was obtained from an adult in good health. Both conserved end residues are part of each CDR3. Fields, in order: V gene, D gene, J gene, CDR3 protein. D genes are given only for firm matches.

V gene: TRBV5-1
D gene: TRBD1
J gene: TRBJ1-2
CDR3 protein: CASSLDQGVGSNTF

V gene: TRBV15
D gene: TRBD1
J gene: TRBJ2-2
CDR3 protein: CATSDPGTGGDTGELFF

V gene: TRBV9
D gene: TRBD1
J gene: TRBJ1-2
CDR3 protein: CASSPDGSGTGHGYTF

V gene: TRBV6-5
D gene: NA
J gene: TRBJ1-2
CDR3 protein: CASSYGRTARIYGYTF

V gene: TRBV28
D gene: NA
J gene: TRBJ1-1
CDR3 protein: CASSLVLLGMGTEAFF

V gene: TRBV28
D gene: NA
J gene: TRBJ1-3
CDR3 protein: CASSLPDRLAGNTIYF

V gene: TRBV11-2
D gene: NA
J gene: TRBJ2-7
CDR3 protein: CASSLAHQREQYF

V gene: TRBV4-2
D gene: NA
J gene: TRBJ1-5
CDR3 protein: CASSQESSLTGNQPQHF

V gene: TRBV7-3
D gene: TRBD2
J gene: TRBJ2-1
CDR3 protein: CASSLNSGLVYNEQFF

V gene: TRBV30
D gene: NA
J gene: TRBJ1-5
CDR3 protein: CAWSVPQANQPQHF

V gene: TRBV6-5
D gene: TRBD1
J gene: TRBJ1-1
CDR3 protein: CASRRQGGTEAFF

V gene: TRBV7-2
D gene: NA
J gene: TRBJ1-5
CDR3 protein: CASSLEGISNQPQHF

V gene: TRBV28
D gene: TRBD1
J gene: TRBJ1-6
CDR3 protein: CASSFGQGNSPLHF

V gene: TRBV28
D gene: NA
J gene: TRBJ2-7
CDR3 protein: CASSFSGANEQYF

V gene: TRBV7-6
D gene: TRBD1
J gene: TRBJ1-1
CDR3 protein: CASSLRRGGRTEAFF

V gene: TRBV30
D gene: NA
J gene: TRBJ1-6
CDR3 protein: CAFGSGDSPLHF

V gene: TRBV7-7
D gene: TRBD1
J gene: TRBJ2-1
CDR3 protein: CASSLGTGARNEQFF

V gene: TRBV30
D gene: NA
J gene: TRBJ1-2
CDR3 protein: CAWAGRLYGYTF

V gene: TRBV2
D gene: TRBD2
J gene: TRBJ2-3
CDR3 protein: CASKGLAGGITDTQYF

V gene: TRBV30
D gene: NA
J gene: TRBJ2-7
CDR3 protein: CAWSVDSTYEQYF

V gene: TRBV27
D gene: NA
J gene: TRBJ1-5
CDR3 protein: CASSLDPWSNQPQHF

V gene: TRBV7-2
D gene: TRBD2
J gene: TRBJ2-1
CDR3 protein: CASSPGTSGRHLFF

V gene: TRBV7-6
D gene: NA
J gene: TRBJ2-7
CDR3 protein: CASSLAAGGYGEQYF

V gene: TRBV9
D gene: NA
J gene: TRBJ1-2
CDR3 protein: CASSVGGGGYTF

V gene: TRBV27
D gene: NA
J gene: TRBJ2-1
CDR3 protein: CASSFLYLNNEQFF

V gene: TRBV11-2
D gene: NA
J gene: TRBJ2-1
CDR3 protein: CASSLGWTGEQFF

V gene: TRBV6-5
D gene: NA
J gene: TRBJ2-5
CDR3 protein: CASSYSGGSQETQYF

V gene: TRBV19
D gene: NA
J gene: TRBJ1-1
CDR3 protein: CASSIRRATEAFF

V gene: TRBV29-1
D gene: NA
J gene: TRBJ2-7
CDR3 protein: CSVDLGREGYEQYF

V gene: TRBV24-1
D gene: NA
J gene: TRBJ1-5
CDR3 protein: CATSDFGQPQHF

V gene: TRBV7-2
D gene: NA
J gene: TRBJ1-1
CDR3 protein: CASSLGPRGSTEAFF

V gene: TRBV9
D gene: TRBD2
J gene: TRBJ2-7
CDR3 protein: CASSGGGGLAGFNEQYF

V gene: TRBV5-1
D gene: NA
J gene: TRBJ2-7
CDR3 protein: CASSDSYEQYF

V gene: TRBV7-7
D gene: TRBD1
J gene: TRBJ2-7
CDR3 protein: CASSLGQGAFYEQYF

V gene: TRBV9
D gene: NA
J gene: TRBJ2-3
CDR3 protein: CASSVVIADTQYF

V gene: TRBV27
D gene: TRBD2
J gene: TRBJ2-7
CDR3 protein: CASSFRPPAGGRYEQYF

V gene: TRBV27
D gene: NA
J gene: TRBJ1-5
CDR3 protein: CASNQRGQPQHF

V gene: TRBV3-1/TRBV3-2
D gene: NA
J gene: TRBJ2-1
CDR3 protein: CASSRVQGNEQFF

V gene: TRBV7-3
D gene: TRBD1
J gene: TRBJ2-4
CDR3 protein: CASSPTGGADIQYF

V gene: TRBV4-1
D gene: TRBD2
J gene: TRBJ2-7
CDR3 protein: CATQPTSGSYEQYF

V gene: TRBV27
D gene: TRBD1
J gene: TRBJ1-1
CDR3 protein: CASSTRTGNTRRLNTEAFF

V gene: TRBV7-9
D gene: TRBD1
J gene: TRBJ1-4
CDR3 protein: CASSLVFISGQGVDEKLFF

V gene: TRBV2
D gene: NA
J gene: TRBJ1-4
CDR3 protein: CASSEVRGPNEKLFF

V gene: TRBV5-6
D gene: TRBD1
J gene: TRBJ1-4
CDR3 protein: CASSLAQGNEKLFF

V gene: TRBV25-1
D gene: TRBD1
J gene: TRBJ1-2
CDR3 protein: CASRGTGGVLKGYTF